Shown below are 18 T cell receptor beta chains from a single sample sequenced in a study of cytomegalovirus exposure and HLA in healthy donors. The PCR used 60 Vbeta and 13 Jbeta primers. The table came from immunoSEQ multiplex PCR; TCRdb's copy has only in-frame clones and leaves some out. The sample has some 100,000 clones, 60% to 80% seen once. The specimen was PBMCs. These receptor sequences come from a woman in her 50s in good health and CMV-seropositive.

The chain carries TRBV30 and TRBJ1-2, with 10 bases identical to TRBD1. This CDR3 is 13 amino acids long. The V segment lost 0 bases and the J segment 6 bases; nucleotides outside the gene matches: 1. Germline assignment: CDR1 GTSNPN and CDR2 SVGIG (reference sequence). The CDR3 DNA is TGTGCCTGGAGTGTGGGACAGGGGAATGGCTACACCTTC. Encoded protein: CAWSVGQGNGYTF.

This rearrangement joins TRBV28 to TRBJ2-3; D is uncertain. The germline V and J ends were trimmed by 7 bases and 2 bases, with 10 bases remaining between them. CDR3 length equals 13 residues. Germline lookup yields CDR1 MDHEN and CDR2 SYDVKM. CDR3 bases: TGTGCCAGCATTGACACCCTCACAGATACGCAGTATTTT. It specifies CASIDTLTDTQYF.

This chain links TRBV5-3 with TRBJ2-1; 10 bases match TRBD2. TRBV5-3 counts as an open reading frame of uncertain function. The CDR3 loop spans 17 amino acids. Trimming removed 5 bases from V and 3 bases from J; junction bases left unmatched: 11. The CDR3 region is CARSSLEREGYYNEQFF. The DNA for the CDR3 is TGTGCCAGAAGTTCACTTGAGCGGGAGGGATACTACAATGAGCAGTTCTTC.

The V gene is TRBV30, the J gene TRBJ1-1, with TRBD1 matching 10 bases. CDR1 and CDR2 (germline): GTSNPN, SVGIG (reference sequence). The CDR3 loop spans 15 amino acids. Trimming took 0 bases from V and 5 from J; bases not matched to a gene: 6. The CDR3 coding sequence is TGTGCCTGGAGTGTACTCGGACAGGGGGATACTGAAGCTTTCTTT. It specifies CAWSVLGQGDTEAFF.

This clone showed up just once. The same CDR3 also results from other DNA sequences found in this sample. The chain carries TRBV30 and TRBJ1-1; D may be TRBD1 (5 bases). CDR1 is GTSNPN, CDR2 SVGIG, per germline (reference sequence). V lost 1 base to trimming and J lost 0 bases, with 12 bases between them. The CDR3 consists of 15 residues. This CDR3 is CAWSEGVDLNTEAFF. CDR3 bases: TGTGCCTGGAGTGAAGGGGTCGACCTGAACACTGAAGCTTTCTTT.

This chain joins TRBV28 and TRBJ1-1, with no clear D. The CDR3 is 12 amino acids. In germline, CDR1 is MDHEN, CDR2 SYDVKM. V lost 2 bases and J 11 bases, leaving 12 bases between the germline ends. CDR3 sequence reads: CASSLAPARAFF. CDR3 bases: TGTGCCAGCAGTTTAGCCCCCGCGAGGGCTTTCTTT.

J is TRBJ1-4 and V is TRBV12-5; TRBD1 agrees at 9 bases. CDR3 length equals 16 residues. Germline V gives CDR1 LGHNT, CDR2 FRNRAP. The V gene end was trimmed by 6 bases and the J gene end by 8 bases; junction bases not matched to a gene: 13. CDR3 DNA: TGTGCTAGTGGACCCGATACAGGGGGCCTCAGCGAAAAACTGTTTTTT. This sequence encodes CASGPDTGGLSEKLFF.

On this clone itself: A junction end diverges from the germline sequence, so it may reflect a read error. V usage is TRBV7-9 and J usage is TRBJ2-7; TRBD1 agrees at 9 bases. This CDR3 is built from 13 residues. The germline gives CDR1 SEHNR, CDR2 FQNEAQ (reference sequence). CDR3 in DNA: TGTGCCAGCAGCTCGCTATCACCGGGACAGGGTTGCTTC. This sequence encodes CASSSLSPGQGCF.

The chain carries TRBV2 and TRBJ1-2, with D tentatively TRBD1 (6 bases). With 2 bases removed from V and 3 bases from J, the gap between germline ends came to 10 bases. This CDR3 contains 14 residues. Germline values: CDR1 SNHLY, CDR2 FYNNEI. CDR3 residues: CASSERGNDYGYTF. CDR3 coding DNA: TGTGCCAGCAGTGAAAGGGGGAATGACTATGGCTACACCTTC.

The chain recombines TRBV27 with TRBJ1-1; 7 nucleotides line up with TRBD1. J gave up 4 bases and V 3 bases, and 8 bases lay outside the gene matches. Germline V lookup: CDR1 MNHEY, CDR2 SMNVEV (reference sequence). The CDR3 has 15 amino acids. The CDR3 here is CASSFGGGALTEAFF. DNA for the CDR3: TGTGCCAGCAGTTTCGGAGGGGGCGCCCTCACTGAAGCTTTCTTT.

This chain connects TRBV5-1 to TRBJ2-5, with D perhaps matching TRBD1 (6 bases). Looked up from germline, CDR1 is SGHRS and CDR2 is YFSETQ. V shed 4 bases and J shed 7 bases, with 14 bases lying between them. The CDR3 spans 13 residues. The CDR3 loop reads CASSPDSWGTQYF. CDR3 in DNA: TGCGCCAGCAGCCCGGACAGTTGGGGGACCCAGTACTTC.

This chain links TRBV9 with TRBJ1-2; a weak D match, TRBD1 (6 bases). The CDR3 length is 15 residues. Per germline, CDR1 SGDLS and CDR2 YYNGEE. Trimming removed 6 bases at V and 5 bases at J, with 20 bases between. In DNA, the CDR3 is TGTGCCAGCACCCACCCCTCACAGGGCCAATATGGCTACACCTTC. Residues: CASTHPSQGQYGYTF. Full variable domain (rest looked up from reference TRBV9 and TRBJ1-2): DSGVTQTPKHLITATGQRVTLRCSPRSGDLSVYWYQQSLDQGLQFLIQYYNGEERAKGNILERFSAQQFPDLHSELNLSSLELGDSALYFCASTHPSQGQYGYTFGSGTRLTVV.

This clone has just a few counts. This chain joins TRBV7-8 and TRBJ2-7; maybe TRBD1 (5 bases). Trimming left V 5 bases short and J 1 base short, with 9 bases between. The CDR3 length is 13 residues. Germline CDR1 SGHVS, CDR2 FQNEAQ. The CDR3 region is CASSQGWSYEQYF. The CDR3 coding sequence is TGTGCCAGCAGCCAGGGCTGGTCCTACGAGCAGTACTTC.

The chain carries TRBV11-1 and TRBJ2-5, with D perhaps TRBD2 (6 bases). V was cut by 5 bases and J by 5 bases, with 12 bases left in between. Germline values: CDR1 SGHAT, CDR2 FQDESV (reference sequence). The CDR3 totals 13 residues. The CDR3 DNA reads as TGTGCCAGCAGCGAACGGGAGACGGAGACCCAGTACTTC. It codes for CASSERETETQYF.

The V and J genes are TRBV6-4 and TRBJ1-4; no clear D gene. V was clipped by 6 bases and J by 3 bases, with 14 bases between them. Germline V gene sequence: CDR1 MRHNA, CDR2 SNTAGT. The CDR3 loop spans 15 amino acids. In nucleotides, the CDR3 is TGTGCCAGCAGCACTCTAGCAGGTCCTAATGAAAAACTGTTTTTT. It encodes CASSTLAGPNEKLFF.

This clone appeared a few times. The chain uses TRBV7-9 and TRBJ1-1; TRBD1 aligns across 10 bases. J gave up 4 bases and V 5 bases, and 7 bases lay outside the gene matches. The CDR3 spans 15 residues. Germline values: CDR1 SEHNR, CDR2 FQNEAQ (reference sequence). CDR3 sequence reads: CASSGRQGAGTEAFF. CDR3 in DNA: TGTGCCAGCAGCGGCCGACAGGGGGCTGGCACTGAAGCTTTCTTT.

This clone was seen only a few times. The chain uses TRBV5-4 and TRBJ2-3, with 7 bases aligning to TRBD1. V gave up 4 bases and J gave up 4 bases; unmatched junction bases: 3. The CDR3 is made up of 13 amino acids. The germline gives CDR1 SGHNT, CDR2 YYREEE (reference sequence). The CDR3, as DNA: TGTGCCAGCAGCCTACAGGGGTCAGATACGCAGTATTTT. Translation: CASSLQGSDTQYF.

The chain carries TRBV2 and TRBJ2-3; D might be TRBD2 (6 bases). The V end lost 6 bases, the J end lost 0 bases, and 16 bases lay between the germline ends. The germline V gene has CDR1 SNHLY and CDR2 FYNNEI. The CDR3 has 16 residues. CDR3 loop: CASSPRGATSTDTQYF. The CDR3 nucleotides read TGTGCCAGCAGCCCGCGCGGGGCTACTAGCACAGATACGCAGTATTTT.